The sequence of this T cell receptor (beta chain) was determined in a study of blood T cell repertoires in COVID-19. On the study more broadly: Sites across the United States, Italy and Spain contributed samples from acute and convalescent COVID-19.

The germline V gene has CDR1 GTSNPN and CDR2 SVGIG (reference sequence). The CDR3 has 13 amino acids. The ends were cut back, 3 bases at V and 1 base at J, with 7 bases in the middle. Assay used: immunoSEQ multiplex PCR; TCRdb lists only in-frame clones, some missing. The table includes some 100,000 clones, about 91% detected once. The TCR was taken from a woman between 65 and 79 years old with acute or convalescent COVID-19. Sequencing was carried out using peripheral blood. The rearrangement uses TRBV30 and TRBJ1-3, with unresolved D. CDR3 in DNA: TGTGCCTGGAGGTATCAGTCTGGAAACACCATATATTTT. It yields the protein CAWRYQSGNTIYF.